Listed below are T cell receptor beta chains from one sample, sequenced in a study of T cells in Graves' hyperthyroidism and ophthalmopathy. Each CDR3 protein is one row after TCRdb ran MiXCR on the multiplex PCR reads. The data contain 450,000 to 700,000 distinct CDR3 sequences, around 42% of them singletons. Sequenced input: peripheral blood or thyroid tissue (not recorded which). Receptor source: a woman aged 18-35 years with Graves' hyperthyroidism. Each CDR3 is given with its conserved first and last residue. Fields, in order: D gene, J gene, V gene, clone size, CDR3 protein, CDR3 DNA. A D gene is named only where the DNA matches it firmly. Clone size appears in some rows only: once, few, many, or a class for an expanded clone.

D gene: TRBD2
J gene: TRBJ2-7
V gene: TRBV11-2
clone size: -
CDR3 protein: CASSGRASGRLTYEQYF
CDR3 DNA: TGTGCCAGCAGCGGAAGGGCTAGCGGGAGACTAACCTACGAGCAGTACTTC

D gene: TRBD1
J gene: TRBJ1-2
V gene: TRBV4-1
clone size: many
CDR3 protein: CASSPYPGQGSNGYTF
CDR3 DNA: TGCGCCAGCAGCCCGTACCCGGGACAGGGATCGAATGGCTACACCTTC

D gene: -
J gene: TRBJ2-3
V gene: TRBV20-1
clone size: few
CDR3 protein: CSASFSDTQYF
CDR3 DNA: TGCAGTGCTAGCTTCTCTGATACGCAGTATTTT

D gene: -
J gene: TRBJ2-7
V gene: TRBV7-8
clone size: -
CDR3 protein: CARDPSSYEQYF
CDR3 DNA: TGTGCTAGGGACCCGAGCTCCTACGAGCAGTACTTC

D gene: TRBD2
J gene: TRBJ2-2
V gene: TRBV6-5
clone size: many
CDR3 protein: CASSYSRGGAGELFF
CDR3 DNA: TGTGCCAGCAGTTACTCGAGGGGAGGGGCCGGGGAGCTGTTTTTT

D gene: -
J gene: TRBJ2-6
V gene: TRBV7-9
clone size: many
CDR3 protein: CASSSTASSGANVLTF
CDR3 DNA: TGTGCCAGCAGCTCCACAGCGAGCTCTGGGGCCAACGTCCTGACTTTC

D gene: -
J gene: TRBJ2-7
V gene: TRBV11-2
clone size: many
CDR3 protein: CASSLEGAGSPYEQYF
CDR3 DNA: TGTGCCAGCAGCTTAGAAGGGGCAGGGTCGCCCTACGAGCAGTACTTC

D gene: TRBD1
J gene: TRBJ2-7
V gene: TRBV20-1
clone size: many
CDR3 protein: CSALDRGPYEQYF
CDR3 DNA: TGCAGTGCACTTGACAGGGGGCCCTACGAGCAGTACTTC

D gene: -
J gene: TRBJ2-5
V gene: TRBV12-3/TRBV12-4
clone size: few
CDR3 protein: CASSAFGTGQETQYF
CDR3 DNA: TGTGCCAGCAGTGCTTTCGGGACTGGCCAAGAGACCCAGTACTTC

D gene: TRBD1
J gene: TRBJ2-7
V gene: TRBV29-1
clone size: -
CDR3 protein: CSVRQGALYF
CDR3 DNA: TGCAGCGTTAGACAGGGCGCGCTGTACTTC

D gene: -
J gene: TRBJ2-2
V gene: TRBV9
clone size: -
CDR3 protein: CASSPFRASGTGELFF
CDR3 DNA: TGTGCCAGCTCACCATTTCGAGCGTCGGGCACCGGGGAGCTGTTTTTT

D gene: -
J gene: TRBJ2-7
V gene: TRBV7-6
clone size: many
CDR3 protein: CASSLSGDEQYF
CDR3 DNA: TGTGCCAGCAGTTTATCTGGGGACGAGCAGTACTTC

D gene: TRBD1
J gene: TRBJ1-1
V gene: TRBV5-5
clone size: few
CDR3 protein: CACNPGQMNTEAFF
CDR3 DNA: TGTGCCTGCAATCCGGGACAGATGAACACTGAAGCTTTCTTT

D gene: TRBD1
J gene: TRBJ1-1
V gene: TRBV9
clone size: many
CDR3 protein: CASSAGQGRSTEAFF
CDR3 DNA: TGTGCCAGCAGCGCCGGACAGGGGAGATCCACTGAAGCTTTCTTT

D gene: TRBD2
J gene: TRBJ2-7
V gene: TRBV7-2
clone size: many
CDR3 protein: CASSLAVTSGPYEQYF
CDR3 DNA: TGTGCCAGCAGCTTAGCTGTGACTAGCGGCCCCTACGAGCAGTACTTC

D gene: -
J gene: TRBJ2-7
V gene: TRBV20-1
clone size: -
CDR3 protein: CSARGSGSSYEQYF
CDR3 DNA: TGCAGTGCTAGAGGAAGCGGCAGCTCCTACGAGCAGTACTTC

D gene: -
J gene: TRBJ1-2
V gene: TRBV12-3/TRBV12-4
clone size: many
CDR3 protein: CASSPGTSYGYTF
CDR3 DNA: TGTGCCAGCAGTCCCGGGACAAGCTATGGCTACACCTTC

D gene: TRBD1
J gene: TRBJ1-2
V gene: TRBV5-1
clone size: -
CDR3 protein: CASSPPWTGSLYGYTF
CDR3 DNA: TGTGCCAGCAGCCCCCCGTGGACAGGGTCGCTCTATGGCTACACCTTC

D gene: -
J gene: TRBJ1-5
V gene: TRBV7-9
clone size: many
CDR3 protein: CASSLQNNQPQHF
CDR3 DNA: TGTGCCAGCAGCCTCCAGAACAATCAGCCCCAGCATTTT

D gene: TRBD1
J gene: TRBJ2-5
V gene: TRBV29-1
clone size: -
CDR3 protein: CSVRAGGTGETQYF
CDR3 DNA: TGCAGCGTTAGGGCAGGGGGCACAGGGGAGACCCAGTACTTC

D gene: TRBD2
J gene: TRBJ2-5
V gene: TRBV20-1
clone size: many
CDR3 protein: CSARVRASGRFETQYF
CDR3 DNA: TGCAGTGCTAGAGTCAGGGCTAGCGGGAGATTTGAGACCCAGTACTTC

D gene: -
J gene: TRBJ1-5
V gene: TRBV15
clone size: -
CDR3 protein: CATSRTRLLVRQPQHF
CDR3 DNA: TGTGCCACCAGCAGAACCCGACTCCTGGTACGGCAGCCCCAGCATTTT

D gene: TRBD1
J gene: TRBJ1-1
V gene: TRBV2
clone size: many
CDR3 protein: CASSSGTGWTEAFF
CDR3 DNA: TGTGCCAGCAGTTCCGGGACAGGGTGGACTGAAGCTTTCTTT

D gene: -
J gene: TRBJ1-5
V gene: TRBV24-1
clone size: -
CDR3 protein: CATSDVGGTQHF
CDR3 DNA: TGTGCCACCAGTGACGTCGGAGGGACCCAGCATTTT

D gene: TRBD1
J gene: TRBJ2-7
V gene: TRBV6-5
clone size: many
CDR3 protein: CASSRDRVEQYF
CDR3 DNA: TGTGCCAGCAGCCGCGACAGGGTCGAGCAGTACTTC

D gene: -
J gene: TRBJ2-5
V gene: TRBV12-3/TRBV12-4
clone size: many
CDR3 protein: CASSWPSVQETQYF
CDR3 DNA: TGTGCCAGCAGTTGGCCTAGCGTCCAAGAGACCCAGTACTTC

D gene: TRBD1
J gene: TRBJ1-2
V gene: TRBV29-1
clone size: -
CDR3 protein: CSVVDRVYGYTF
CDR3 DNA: TGCAGCGTCGTAGACAGGGTCTATGGCTACACCTTC

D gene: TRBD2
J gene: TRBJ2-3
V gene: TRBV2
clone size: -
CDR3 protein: CASNPSGTSTDTQYF
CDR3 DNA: TGTGCCAGCAACCCTAGCGGGACTAGCACAGATACGCAGTATTTT

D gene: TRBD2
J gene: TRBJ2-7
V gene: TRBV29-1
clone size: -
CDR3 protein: CSVEDRGGRDEQYF
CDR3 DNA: TGCAGCGTTGAAGATCGGGGCGGGAGGGACGAGCAGTACTTC

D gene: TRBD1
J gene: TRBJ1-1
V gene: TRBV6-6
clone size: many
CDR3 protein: CASLGTGEPAAFF
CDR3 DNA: TGTGCCAGCCTGGGGACAGGGGAGCCGGCAGCTTTCTTT

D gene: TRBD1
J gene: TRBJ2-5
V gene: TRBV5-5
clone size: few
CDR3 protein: CASRPGQGEETQYF
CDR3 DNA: TGTGCCAGCAGGCCGGGACAGGGTGAAGAGACCCAGTACTTC

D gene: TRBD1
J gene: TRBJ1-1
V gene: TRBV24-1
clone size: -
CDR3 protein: CATSDLAGQGAEAFF
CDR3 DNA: TGTGCCACCAGTGATTTAGCGGGACAGGGGGCTGAAGCTTTCTTT

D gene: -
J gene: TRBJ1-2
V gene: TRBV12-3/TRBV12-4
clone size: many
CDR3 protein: CASSLGHTRANYGYTF
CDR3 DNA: TGTGCCAGCAGTTTAGGTCACACGAGAGCTAACTATGGCTACACCTTC

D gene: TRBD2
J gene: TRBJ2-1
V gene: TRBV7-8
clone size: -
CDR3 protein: CASSLIAGSISYNEQFF
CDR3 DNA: TGTGCCAGCAGCTTAATAGCGGGATCGATATCCTACAATGAGCAGTTCTTC

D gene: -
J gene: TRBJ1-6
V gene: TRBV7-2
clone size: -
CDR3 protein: CASSLAQGRNSPLHF
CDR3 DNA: TGTGCCAGCAGCTTAGCACAGGGCAGAAATTCACCCCTCCACTTT

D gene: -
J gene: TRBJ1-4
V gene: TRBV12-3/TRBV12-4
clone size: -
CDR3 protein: CASSGSDTEKLFF
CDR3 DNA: TGTGCCAGCAGCGGGTCGGACACTGAAAAACTGTTTTTT

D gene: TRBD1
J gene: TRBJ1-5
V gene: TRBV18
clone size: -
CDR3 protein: CASSPTGLGDNSNQPQHF
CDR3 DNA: TGTGCCAGCTCCCCGACAGGGTTGGGGGATAATAGCAATCAGCCCCAGCATTTT

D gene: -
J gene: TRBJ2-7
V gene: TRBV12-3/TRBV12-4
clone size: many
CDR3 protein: CASSFYTYYEQYF
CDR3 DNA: TGTGCCAGCAGTTTTTACACCTACTACGAGCAGTACTTC

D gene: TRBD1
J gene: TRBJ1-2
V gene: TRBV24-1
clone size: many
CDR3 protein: CATSDGTDNYGYTF
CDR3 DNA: TGTGCCACCAGTGATGGGACAGACAACTATGGCTACACCTTC

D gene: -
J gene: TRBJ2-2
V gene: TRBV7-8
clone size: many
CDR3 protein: CASSSDFTGELFF
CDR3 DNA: TGTGCCAGCAGCTCGGACTTCACCGGGGAGCTGTTTTTT

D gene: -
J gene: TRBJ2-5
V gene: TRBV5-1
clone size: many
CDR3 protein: CASSEDVEETQYF
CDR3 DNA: TGCGCCAGCAGCGAGGACGTCGAAGAGACCCAGTACTTC

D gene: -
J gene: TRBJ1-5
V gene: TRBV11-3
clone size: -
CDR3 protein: CASSLGEGDQPQHF
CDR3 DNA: TGTGCCAGCAGCTTAGGAGAGGGGGACCAGCCCCAGCATTTT

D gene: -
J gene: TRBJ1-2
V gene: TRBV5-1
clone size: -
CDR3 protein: CASSLEVQGWSGYTF
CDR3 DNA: TGTGCCAGCAGCTTGGAAGTACAGGGATGGAGTGGCTACACCTTC

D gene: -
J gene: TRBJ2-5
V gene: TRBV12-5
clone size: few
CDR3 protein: CASGPPGPQTRGQYF
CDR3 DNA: TGTGCTAGTGGTCCACCGGGACCCCAAACTAGGGGCCAGTACTTC

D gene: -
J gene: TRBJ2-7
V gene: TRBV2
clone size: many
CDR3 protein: CASSGYEQYF
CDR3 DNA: TGTGCCAGCAGTGGCTACGAGCAGTACTTC

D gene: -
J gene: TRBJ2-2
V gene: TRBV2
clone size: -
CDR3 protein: CASSGLSTGELFF
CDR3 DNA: TGTGCCAGCAGTGGGTTATCCACCGGGGAGCTGTTTTTT

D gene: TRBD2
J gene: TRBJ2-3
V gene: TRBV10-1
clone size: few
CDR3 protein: CASSASGRPHDTQYF
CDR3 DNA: TGCGCCAGCAGTGCTAGCGGGAGGCCTCACGATACGCAGTATTTT

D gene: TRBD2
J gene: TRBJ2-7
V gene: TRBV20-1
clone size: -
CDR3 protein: CSATPPSGSEPYEQYF
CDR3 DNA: TGCAGTGCTACCCCCCCTAGCGGGAGCGAACCCTACGAGCAGTACTTC

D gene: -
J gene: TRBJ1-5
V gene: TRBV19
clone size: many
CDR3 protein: CASSPRTGMSNQPQHF
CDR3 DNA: TGTGCCAGTAGTCCGAGGACTGGGATGAGCAATCAGCCCCAGCATTTT

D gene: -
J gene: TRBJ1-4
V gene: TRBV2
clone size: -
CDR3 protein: CASVRTSGNNEKLFF
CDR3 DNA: TGTGCCAGCGTAAGGACTAGCGGGAACAATGAAAAACTGTTTTTT

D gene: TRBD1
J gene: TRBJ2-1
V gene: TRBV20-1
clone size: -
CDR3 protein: CSARDPRQGVDNEQFF
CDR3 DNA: TGCAGTGCTAGAGACCCCAGACAGGGTGTAGACAATGAGCAGTTCTTC

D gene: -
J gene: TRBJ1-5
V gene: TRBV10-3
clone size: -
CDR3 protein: CAIRPGTGSNQPQHF
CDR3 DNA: TGTGCCATCAGGCCCGGGACGGGAAGCAATCAGCCCCAGCATTTT

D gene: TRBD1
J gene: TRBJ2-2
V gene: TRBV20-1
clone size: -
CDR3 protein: CSAIGTGGYRGAVF
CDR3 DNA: TGCAGTGCAATAGGGACAGGGGGCTACCGGGGAGCTGTTTTT

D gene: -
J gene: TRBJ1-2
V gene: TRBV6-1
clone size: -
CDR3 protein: CASSDEGDLNGYTF
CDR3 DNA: TGTGCCAGCAGTGACGAGGGGGACCTCAATGGCTACACCTTC

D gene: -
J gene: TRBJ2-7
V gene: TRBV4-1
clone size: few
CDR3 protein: CASSQRGGDEQYF
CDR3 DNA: TGCGCCAGCAGCCAAAGGGGGGGGGACGAGCAGTACTTC

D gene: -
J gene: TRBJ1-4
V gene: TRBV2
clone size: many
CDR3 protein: CASRWGAADEKLFF
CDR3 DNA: TGTGCCAGCAGGTGGGGGGCGGCGGATGAAAAACTGTTTTTT

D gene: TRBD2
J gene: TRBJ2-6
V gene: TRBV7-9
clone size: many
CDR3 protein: CASSSVSGHIAGGTGANVLTF
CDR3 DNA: TGTGCCAGCAGCTCCGTATCGGGACATATAGCGGGAGGGACTGGGGCCAACGTCCTGACTTTC

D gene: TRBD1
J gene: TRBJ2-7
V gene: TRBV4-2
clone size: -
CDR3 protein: CASSPTGQGANYNEQYF
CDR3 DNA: TGTGCCAGCAGCCCTACCGGACAGGGAGCTAATTACAATGAGCAGTACTTC

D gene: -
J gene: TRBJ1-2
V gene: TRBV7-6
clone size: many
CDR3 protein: CASSLNRAGYGYTF
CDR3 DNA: TGTGCCAGCAGCTTAAACAGGGCTGGATATGGCTACACCTTC